What follows is one T cell receptor beta chain and its context. Which antigen it targets is not known. Base quality data are lacking; no much larger clone is found one base away. This record comes from a study of T cells in Graves' hyperthyroidism and ophthalmopathy (dated by TCRdb to between 2017 and 2020). For the study in its entirety: Peripheral blood samples were taken at the time of initial diagnosis, prior to any treatment. The paper describes TCR Vbeta CDR3 sequencing of 135 peripheral blood samples, made up of roughly 40 ophthalmopathy patients, roughly 72 hyperthyroidism patients and roughly 17 progressor patients. The roughly 91 discovery patients were randomly split 7:3 into training and test sets. In several Graves' hyperthyroidism patients, the study also compared T-cell repertoires from thyroid tissue with T-cell repertoires from blood. To identify TCR V-J signatures that set the groups apart, the researchers used a discovery cohort of approximately 98 patients, made up of 43 with Graves' ophthalmopathy and some 56 with stable Graves' hyperthyroidism. After sampling, hyperthyroidism patients received methimazole starting at 30 mg daily, and ophthalmopathy patients received high-dose intravenous methylprednisolone. Whether ophthalmopathy could be predicted prospectively was tested in an independent validation cohort made up of under 20 hyperthyroidism patients plus 17 patients who later progressed to ophthalmopathy.

The TCR beta CDR3 regions were amplified from RNA transcripts. For the first round of RT-PCR on the TCR CDR3, the HTBI primer set was used together with the Qiagen OneStep RT-PCR kit. The libraries were constructed in a second round of multiplex PCR and then size-selected and purified. The libraries were sequenced on an Illumina HiSeq2000 using paired-end 100 bp reads. On the study's bioinformatics: SOAPnuke was used to process the raw data, throwing out any read that contained adapters or uncalled bases, had a mean Phred below 15, or lacked an exact constant-primer or identifier match. COPE v1.2.5 was used to merge high-quality paired reads, and clonotypes were defined as unique nucleotide sequences. Clonotypes were aligned to IMGT TRBV, TRBD and TRBJ reference segments using MiTCR v1.1. Analysis was restricted to V-J combinations with a frequency above 0.0001, which covered about 99% of repertoires. The TCS score was defined as F50 (clonal expansion) divided by E x V (chaos), with BLOSUM62-based TCRdist calculated between CDR3 peptides within each V-J. Welch's t-statistics and random forest reduced fewer than 550 V-J features to 13, which were used in a naive Bayes classifier (R e1071). Clones were called with MiXCR by TCRdb after fastp trimmed the public reads at Q25, and only in-frame beta chains were retained. CDR3 protein sequences are deduplicated, and each keeps its most common genes and DNA. The V and J calls were not made by the authors but by TCRdb's processing. The sample profile shows about half a million distinct CDR3 sequences; 22% of them were found once. Jointly, the top ten make up around 47% of the sample.

The germline V gene provides CDR1 SGHRS and CDR2 YFSETQ. Relative to germline, V is 0 bases shorter and J is 6 bases shorter, with 12 bases between their ends. The CDR3 numbers 14 residues from cysteine through phenylalanine. The sequence is cut down to CDR3 DNA, 42 bases in frame from base 1. In the ophthalmopathy patients, disease was moderately to severely active, with a Clinical Activity Score of 3 or more, a NOSPECS grade of 4 or more, and a duration of less than 3 months. Exclusion was applied to patients with uncontrolled infections, other autoimmune diseases, pregnancy or lactation. Diagnoses were established on the basis of clinical symptoms, serum thyroxine and TRAb, thyroid ultrasound, and orbital computed tomography. PBMCs were separated from 7.5 to 10 ml of fresh peripheral blood using Ficoll-Paque density gradient centrifugation. Total RNA was extracted using Trizol reagent, and RNA quality was assessed on an Agilent 2100 Bioanalyzer.

Findings and caveats that apply to the study as a whole: Ophthalmopathy was separated from stable hyperthyroidism by a 13 V-J signature model, with about 88% sensitivity and roughly 81% specificity obtained in cross-validation and 80%/75% obtained in testing. In validation, the model predicted progression to ophthalmopathy with approximately 69% sensitivity and over 72% specificity, a median of around 6.6 months before onset. Most expanded thyroid clonotypes (frequency above 0.001) were also detected in blood, a finding suggesting that blood repertoires may reflect thyroid immune responses. No statistical method was used to fix the sample size in advance, and group allocation was not hidden from the investigators.

The sequence was obtained from a woman in her 70s with Graves' ophthalmopathy. Here the chain combines TRBV5-1 and TRBJ1-1; the D gene is not confidently resolved. The sample comprised blood. The sequence in DNA is TGCGCCAGCAGCTTGGAGATAGGCGGGGCTGAAGCTTTCTTT. The resulting protein is CASSLEIGGAEAFF.